The 24 T cell receptor beta chains given below trace back to one sample, sequenced in a study of blood T cell repertoires in COVID-19. Produced via immunoSEQ multiplex PCR; TCRdb's table is partial and in-frame only. Here the sample spans approximately 290,000 clones, 65% to 85% being singletons. Sequencing was performed on peripheral blood. Receptors originate from a person aged 65 to 85 with COVID-19, enrolled during active disease.

This clone was seen more than once but under ten times. The chain joins TRBV28 to TRBJ1-5; TRBD1 might be the D (6 bases). In germline, CDR1 is MDHEN, CDR2 SYDVKM. The CDR3 has 15 amino acids. V was cut by 8 bases and J by 3 bases, with 17 bases left in between. CDR3 in amino acids: CASGRGGRDNQPQHF. The CDR3, as DNA: TGTGCCAGCGGGCGAGGGGGAAGGGACAATCAGCCCCAGCATTTT.

In DNA, the CDR3 is TGTGCCAGCTCACAAAGGCAGCTAGCGACAGATACGCAGTATTTT. Residues: CASSQRQLATDTQYF. The V and J genes are TRBV18 and TRBJ2-3; D perhaps matches TRBD2 (6 bases). The germline gives CDR1 KGHSH, CDR2 LQKENI. The CDR3 length is 15 residues. Trimming took 4 bases from V and 3 from J, leaving 14 bases between them. Using reference TRBV18 and TRBJ2-3 for the parts outside the CDR3, the full variable domain is NAGVMQNPRHLVRRRGQEARLRCSPMKGHSHVYWYRQLPEEGLKFMVYLQKENIIDESGMPKERFSAEFPKEGPSILRIQQVVRGDSAAYFCASSQRQLATDTQYFGPGTRLTVL.

V and J are TRBV18 and TRBJ2-2, with D possibly matching TRBD2 (5 bases). The ends were cut back, 5 bases at V and 8 bases at J, with 12 bases in the middle. CDR3 length equals 13 residues. The germline V gene has CDR1 KGHSH and CDR2 LQKENI. The CDR3 sequence: CASSRDEGGELFF. CDR3 bases: TGTGCCAGCTCAAGAGATGAGGGAGGGGAGCTGTTTTTT.

This chain uses TRBV13 with TRBJ2-1; D unclear. From germline, CDR1 is PRHDT and CDR2 FYEKMQ (reference sequence). V was cut by 2 bases and J by 5 bases, with 10 bases left in between. The CDR3 has 14 amino acids. This CDR3 is CASSLFGQHNEQFF. For the CDR3, the DNA is TGTGCCAGCAGCTTATTTGGGCAGCACAATGAGCAGTTCTTC. The whole variable domain, remainder taken from reference TRBV13 and TRBJ2-1, is AAGVIQSPRHLIKEKRETATLKCYPIPRHDTVYWYQQGPGQDPQFLISFYEKMQSDKGSIPDRFSAQQFSDYHSELNMSSLELGDSALYFCASSLFGQHNEQFFGPGTRLTVL.

The genes are TRBV6-1 and TRBJ2-7; possible D gene TRBD1, 6 bases. Trimming removed 2 bases from V and 5 bases from J, with 10 bases in between. CDR1 is MNHNS, CDR2 SASEGT, per germline. The CDR3 sequence is 13 residues long. Written as DNA, the CDR3 is TGTGCCAGCAGTGAAACGTACAGGGACGAGCAGTACTTC. Residues: CASSETYRDEQYF.

The chain uses TRBV12-3 or TRBV12-4 and TRBJ2-1; D is possibly TRBD1 (6 bases). V lost 3 bases, J lost 7 bases, and 10 bases lay in between. The CDR3 spans 13 residues. The CDR3 loop reads CASSFVQGNEQFF. The CDR3 nucleotides are TGTGCCAGCAGTTTCGTACAGGGTAATGAGCAGTTCTTC.

V is TRBV7-3 and J is TRBJ2-1, with 7 bases aligning to TRBD2. CDR1 and CDR2 from the germline V gene are SGHTA and FQGTGA. The CDR3 has 13 residues. Trimming removed 3 bases from V and 10 bases from J; junction bases left unmatched: 6. The chain's CDR3 is CASSLTSSHEQFF. CDR3 DNA sequence: TGTGCCAGCAGCTTGACTAGCTCCCACGAGCAGTTCTTC.

J is TRBJ2-2 and V is TRBV2, with unresolved D. The CDR3 extends over 13 amino acids. CDR1 and CDR2 (germline): SNHLY, FYNNEI. Trimming shortened V by 5 bases and J by 5 bases, and 9 bases separated the two germline ends. The CDR3 bases are TGTGCCAGCAGTTCACTAAGAACCGGGGAGCTGTTTTTT. Translated: CASSSLRTGELFF.

J is TRBJ2-5 and V is TRBV7-8, with D possibly being TRBD2 (7 bases). V gave up 1 base and J gave up 4 bases, with 13 bases separating them. The CDR3 is 15 amino acids. Per the germline V gene, CDR1 is SGHVS and CDR2 is FQNEAQ. The CDR3: CASSLVPGGGETQYF. In nucleotides, the CDR3 is TGTGCCAGCAGCTTAGTCCCGGGGGGCGGAGAGACCCAGTACTTC.

The V and J genes are TRBV18 and TRBJ2-4; 9 nucleotides match TRBD2. Trimming at V came to 3 bases and at J to 6 bases, leaving 9 bases not matched to a gene. Per the germline V gene, CDR1 is KGHSH and CDR2 is LQKENI. The CDR3 has 16 amino acids. The DNA of the CDR3 is TGTGCCAGCTCACCCTCGACGGGACTAGCCCTAAACATTCAGTACTTC. Amino acid sequence: CASSPSTGLALNIQYF.

The chain employs TRBV20-1 and TRBJ1-5; D call uncertain. This CDR3 is 18 amino acids long. Germline values: CDR1 DFQATT, CDR2 SNEGSKA (reference sequence). V was pared by 3 bases and J by 2 bases, with 23 bases between. As DNA, the CDR3 is TGCAGTGCTAGTGCGTATCGGATGCGTGGGCTTGGCAATCAGCCCCAGCATTTT. It codes for CSASAYRMRGLGNQPQHF.

V is TRBV6-5 and J is TRBJ2-2; the D is unclear. Trimming pared 0 bases from V and 6 bases from J, leaving 14 bases between. CDR1 is MNHEY, CDR2 SVGAGI, per germline. CDR3 length: 16 residues. The CDR3 loop is CASSYSSLEWAGELFF. CDR3 in DNA: TGTGCCAGCAGTTACTCGAGTCTAGAATGGGCCGGGGAGCTGTTTTTT.

This clone occurred a few times. V and J are TRBV7-2 and TRBJ1-2; 8 positions match TRBD1. Unmatched junction bases numbered 12, after V lost 6 bases and J lost 6 bases. The CDR3 extends over 15 amino acids. Germline values: CDR1 SGHTA, CDR2 FQGNSA. The CDR3 loop reads CASRTTGTGTNGYTF. The DNA of the CDR3 is TGTGCCAGCAGGACAACCGGGACAGGAACTAATGGCTACACCTTC.

This chain uses TRBV19 with TRBJ1-3; TRBD1 matches 7 bases. Germline trimming cut 7 bases from V and 4 bases from J; bases unmatched to any gene: 10. This CDR3 contains 15 residues. Germline assignment: CDR1 LNHDA and CDR2 SQIVND (reference sequence). Here the CDR3 reads CASTPGQVLGNTIYF. In nucleotides, the CDR3 is TGTGCCAGTACCCCCGGACAGGTTTTGGGAAACACCATATATTTT.

The rearrangement joins TRBV30 to TRBJ1-6; 7 bases line up with TRBD1. CDR3 length equals 13 residues. J gave up 10 bases and V 5 bases, and 8 bases lay outside the gene matches. Per germline, CDR1 GTSNPN and CDR2 SVGIG (reference sequence). The CDR3 DNA follows: TGTGCCTGGTCCTCCAACAGGGGATCACCCCTCCACTTT. Protein: CAWSSNRGSPLHF.

The rearrangement joins TRBV6-1 to TRBJ2-5; 10 nucleotides agree with TRBD2. V lost 2 bases to trimming and J lost 2 bases; unmatched junction nucleotides: 5. The CDR3 has 16 residues. Per germline, CDR1 MNHNS and CDR2 SASEGT. CDR3 loop: CASSEWASGGQETQYF. The CDR3 DNA sequence: TGTGCCAGCAGTGAATGGGCTAGCGGGGGACAAGAGACCCAGTACTTC.

J is TRBJ2-1 and V is TRBV11-2; the match to TRBD2 covers 9 bases. CDR3 length: 15 amino acids. J gave up 4 bases and V 7 bases, and 8 bases lay outside the gene matches. Germline V gene data show CDR1 as SGHAT and CDR2 as FQNNGV. CDR3 DNA: TGTGCCAGCACCTTCGGGCGGGGGGGATACAATGAGCAGTTCTTC. Protein: CASTFGRGGYNEQFF.

The rearrangement joins TRBV6-5 to TRBJ2-5; 8 nucleotides match TRBD2. The trim removed 6 bases at V and 5 bases at J, leaving 8 bases unmatched. The length of the CDR3 is 14 residues. CDR1 and CDR2 from the germline V gene are MNHEY and SVGAGI. CDR3 DNA: TGTGCCAGCAGCGAGACGGGGGGGCCTGAGACCCAGTACTTC. This sequence encodes CASSETGGPETQYF.

The rearrangement links TRBV11-2 to TRBJ2-7, with D maybe TRBD1 (5 bases). This CDR3 comprises 14 residues. Trimming stripped 4 bases from V and 2 bases from J, with 12 bases between. Germline-derived CDR1 and CDR2 are SGHAT and FQNNGV. The CDR3 DNA follows: TGTGCCAGCAGCTCAGACTTACAGGCCTACGAGCAGTACTTC. Its translation: CASSSDLQAYEQYF.

The rearrangement joins TRBV24-1 to TRBJ2-3; 10 bases map to TRBD1. Germline V gene sequence: CDR1 KGHDR, CDR2 SFDVKD. The ends lost 4 bases at V and 7 bases at J; junction bases unmatched: 10. This CDR3 spans 16 amino acids. The CDR3 DNA reads as TGTGCCACCAGTGACGTGCTCGGGACAGGGGATTATACGCAGTATTTT. It specifies CATSDVLGTGDYTQYF.

This clone was recorded a few times. The chain employs TRBV5-4 and TRBJ1-3; D is uncertain. Germline assignment: CDR1 SGHNT and CDR2 YYREEE (reference sequence). The ends were cut back, 4 bases at V and 4 bases at J, with 15 bases in the middle. This CDR3 comprises 15 residues. CDR3 loop: CASSPGSGSGNTIYF. In DNA, the CDR3 is TGTGCCAGCAGCCCCGGCAGCGGTTCAGGAAACACCATATATTTT. Full variable domain (remainder filled in from reference TRBV5-4 and TRBJ1-3): ETGVTQSPTHLIKTRGQQVTLRCSSQSGHNTVSWYQQALGQGPQFIFQYYREEENGRGNFPPRFSGLQFPNYSSELNVNALELDDSALYLCASSPGSGSGNTIYFGEGSWLTVV.

The chain links TRBV7-3 to TRBJ2-1, with TRBD2 identical over 13 bases. Losses at the gene ends were 4 bases for V and 7 bases for J; bases not matched to a gene: 4. Germline V CDR1 and CDR2: SGHTA, FQGTGA. CDR3 length: 15 amino acids. This CDR3 reads CASSSGTSGVNEQFF. The CDR3 DNA reads as TGTGCCAGCAGCTCCGGGACTAGCGGGGTTAATGAGCAGTTCTTC.

This clone was seen more than once but under ten times. V usage is TRBV21-1 and J usage is TRBJ2-7; the table's D call, TRBD1, was not checked against the DNA. TRBV21-1 is a pseudogene. The CDR3 has 17 amino acids. For the CDR3, the DNA is TGTGCCAGCAGCATCGGAGAGGGACAGGGGGAAGGCTACGAGCAGTACTTC. This sequence encodes CASSIGEGQGEGYEQYF.

This clone was picked up a small number of times. For the CDR3, the DNA is TGTGCCTGGAGCCCGGGACAGGGGTATGGTGAAAAACTGTTTTTT. It translates to CAWSPGQGYGEKLFF. The chain is built from TRBV30 and TRBJ1-4; 10 positions match TRBD1. J lost 7 bases, V lost 3 bases, and 8 bases had no gene match. Germline V gene lookup returns CDR1 GTSNPN and CDR2 SVGIG (reference sequence). The CDR3 loop spans 15 amino acids. The complete variable domain, with remaining parts taken from reference TRBV30 and TRBJ1-4, reads SQTIHQWPATLVQPVGSPLSLECTVEGTSNPNLYWYRQAAGRGLQLLFYSVGIGQISSEVPQNLSASRPQDRQFILSSKKLLLSDSGFYLCAWSPGQGYGEKLFFGSGTQLSVL.